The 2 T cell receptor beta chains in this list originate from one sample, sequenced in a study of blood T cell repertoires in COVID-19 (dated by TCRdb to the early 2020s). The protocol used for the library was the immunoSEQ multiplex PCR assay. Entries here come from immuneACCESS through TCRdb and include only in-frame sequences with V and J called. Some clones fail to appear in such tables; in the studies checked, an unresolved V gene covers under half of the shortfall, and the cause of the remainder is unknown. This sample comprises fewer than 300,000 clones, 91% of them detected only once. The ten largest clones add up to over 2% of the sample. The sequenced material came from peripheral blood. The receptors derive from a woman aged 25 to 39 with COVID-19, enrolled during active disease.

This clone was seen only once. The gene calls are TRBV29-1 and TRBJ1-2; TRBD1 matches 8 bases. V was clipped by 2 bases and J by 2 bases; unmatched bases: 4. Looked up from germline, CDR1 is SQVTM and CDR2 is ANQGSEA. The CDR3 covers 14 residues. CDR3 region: CSVEMGQVNYGYTF. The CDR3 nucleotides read TGCAGCGTTGAAATGGGACAGGTCAACTATGGCTACACCTTC.

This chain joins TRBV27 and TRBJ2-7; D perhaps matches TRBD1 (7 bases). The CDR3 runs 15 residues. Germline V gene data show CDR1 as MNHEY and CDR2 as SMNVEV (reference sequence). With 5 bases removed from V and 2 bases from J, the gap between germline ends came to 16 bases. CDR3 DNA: TGTGCCAGCAGTCCCCAAGACAGGGAGGCCTACGAGCAGTACTTC. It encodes CASSPQDREAYEQYF.